Each of the 15 T cell receptor beta chains below was sequenced from the same sample in a study of breast tumors, draining lymph nodes, adjacent tissues. TCRdb reprocessed the multiplex PCR reads with MiXCR, giving one entry per CDR3 protein. This table has around 70,000 distinct CDR3 sequences, around 43% appearing once. Material: breast tumor tissue. These receptors originate from a female donor with breast cancer. Some clones in this sample may be carry-over from other donors' samples.

This clonotype occurred many times. V gene TRBV2 combines with J gene TRBJ2-7; 9 bases agree with TRBD1. The V gene end was trimmed by 7 bases and the J gene end by 5 bases; junction bases not matched to a gene: 9. This CDR3 spans 14 amino acids. Germline values: CDR1 SNHLY, CDR2 FYNNEI. The CDR3 DNA reads as TGTGCCAGCAATCCGGGACAGGGAGGGAACGAGCAGTACTTC. Encoded protein: CASNPGQGGNEQYF.

This clonotype was seen just once. The CDR3 region is CASSPGQGAPSEAKNIQYF. Here the CDR3 DNA reads TGTGCCAGCAGCCCGGGACAGGGGGCGCCCTCGGAGGCCAAAAACATTCAGTACTTC. The chain links TRBV11-2 to TRBJ2-4; 12 bases agree with TRBD1. V lost 5 bases and J lost 1; bases outside the gene matches: 12. CDR1 is SGHAT, CDR2 FQNNGV, per germline. The CDR3 totals 19 residues.

This clonotype was seen many times. V and J are TRBV20-1 and TRBJ2-2; 10 bases map to TRBD2. The CDR3 covers 15 residues. Trimming at V came to 3 bases and at J to 4 bases, leaving 5 bases not matched to a gene. Germline V gene data show CDR1 as DFQATT and CDR2 as SNEGSKA (reference sequence). CDR3 sequence reads: CSARTGTSVTGELFF. In DNA, the CDR3 is TGCAGTGCTAGGACCGGGACTAGCGTCACCGGGGAGCTGTTTTTT.

Comments on this clonotype: The missing conserved phenylalanine or tryptophan at the end of this CDR3 makes a read error likely. The V gene is TRBV18, the J gene TRBJ1-6; D may be TRBD1 (6 bases). This CDR3 is built from 16 residues. Germline CDR1 and CDR2: KGHSH and LQKENI. Trimming cost V 3 bases and J 10 bases, with 19 bases left between them. The CDR3: CASSPRSDRLYSPLHS. DNA of the CDR3: TGTGCCAGCTCACCTCGAAGCGACAGGCTGTACTCACCCCTCCACTCT.

The V call is TRBV15, the J call TRBJ2-3, with TRBD2 matching over 10 bases. Trimming cost V 0 bases and J 9 bases; bases outside gene matches: 6. The CDR3 extends over 15 amino acids. Germline V gives CDR1 LNHNV, CDR2 YYDKDF (reference sequence). The CDR3 loop is CATSRELAGASTQYF. In nucleotides, the CDR3 is TGTGCCACCAGCAGAGAGCTAGCGGGAGCAAGCACGCAGTATTTT.

This clonotype has at least ten counts. In nucleotides, the CDR3 is TGCAGTGCTAGTGGGCTAGCGGGAGAGTTGGATACGCAGTATTTT. It translates to CSASGLAGELDTQYF. This chain joins TRBV20-1 and TRBJ2-3; 10 nucleotides align to TRBD2. Trimming cost V 3 bases and J 6 bases; bases outside gene matches: 9. This CDR3 spans 15 amino acids. Germline V gives CDR1 DFQATT, CDR2 SNEGSKA (reference sequence).

This clonotype was counted ten times or more. This chain links TRBV3-1 with TRBJ1-4; the D gene is possibly TRBD1 (5 bases). Germline assignment: CDR1 LGHDT and CDR2 YNNKEL (reference sequence). The V end lost 0 bases, the J end lost 8 bases, and 13 bases lay between the germline ends. The CDR3 length is 15 residues. The DNA of the CDR3 is TGTGCCAGCAGCCAAGATCAGGGTTTGGGGGAAAAACTGTTTTTT. Protein product: CASSQDQGLGEKLFF.

As regards this clonotype: A read error may be the cause here, since a much bigger clone is one base away. The J gene is TRBJ2-1, the V gene TRBV4-1; no clear D. Germline V lookup: CDR1 MGHRA, CDR2 YSYEKL. The ends were cut back, 4 bases at V and 0 bases at J, with 19 bases in the middle. The CDR3 has 18 residues. The CDR3: CASSPRVSPFSSYNEQFF. CDR3 sequence (DNA): TGCGCCAGCAGCCCCCGGGTCAGCCCATTTAGCTCCTACAATGAGCAGTTCTTC.

This clonotype was counted at least ten times. CDR3 sequence (DNA): TGTGCCACCAGTGATGGAGGGGCCTATGGCTACACCTTC. It codes for CATSDGGAYGYTF. The rearrangement uses TRBV24-1 and TRBJ1-2, with D possibly matching TRBD1 (5 bases). This CDR3 contains 13 residues. Germline CDR1 KGHDR, CDR2 SFDVKD. V was pared by 3 bases and J by 4 bases, with 8 bases between.

V gene TRBV20-1 combines with J gene TRBJ2-1, with D possibly TRBD1 on 5 matching bases. The length of the CDR3 is 16 residues. The V end lost 2 bases, the J end lost 3 bases, and 17 bases lay between the germline ends. The germline V gene encodes CDR1 DFQATT and CDR2 SNEGSKA (reference sequence). CDR3 loop: CSARLPSGLSYNEQFF. CDR3 DNA: TGCAGTGCTAGACTCCCCTCAGGGCTAAGCTACAATGAGCAGTTCTTC.

This clonotype showed up many times. The chain has TRBV20-1 and TRBJ2-7, with TRBD1 matching over 9 bases. CDR3 length: 14 amino acids. Losses at the gene ends were 3 bases for V and 6 bases for J; bases not matched to a gene: 9. Germline V lookup: CDR1 DFQATT, CDR2 SNEGSKA (reference sequence). Written as DNA, the CDR3 is TGCAGTGCTAGGAGGACAGGGGTCGGATCCGAGCAGTACTTC. Amino acid sequence: CSARRTGVGSEQYF.

With respect to this clonotype: Given the absence of the conserved phenylalanine or tryptophan at the CDR3 end, a read error is likely. This chain links TRBV4-1 with TRBJ2-3; 11 bases map to TRBD2. Trimming removed 5 bases from V and 0 bases from J; junction bases left unmatched: 4. The CDR3 sequence is 16 residues long. Germline-derived CDR1 and CDR2 are MGHRA and YSYEKL. CDR3 sequence reads: CASSDSGGASTDTQYS. The CDR3 bases are TGCGCCAGCAGCGATAGCGGGGGGGCTAGCACAGATACGCAGTATTCT.

This clonotype came up a few times. One end of the junction varies from germline; a read error may be responsible. The gene calls are TRBV20-1 and TRBJ1-2; 7 nucleotides match TRBD1. Germline-derived CDR1 and CDR2 are DFQATT and SNEGSKA (reference sequence). This CDR3 is built from 11 residues. The CDR3 DNA follows: TGCAGTGCTAGAGATATAACCCAGGGGGACTTC. Its protein product is CSARDITQGDF.

In this sample, this clonotype turned up once. This may stem from a read error, because a much larger clone lies one nucleotide away. The genes are TRBV6-5 and TRBJ2-7, with D uncertain. V lost 5 bases to trimming and J lost 0 bases, with 8 bases between them. Germline V gene data show CDR1 as MNHEY and CDR2 as SVGAGI. CDR3 length: 13 amino acids. As DNA, the CDR3 is TGTGCCAGCAGTCATGGAGTCTCCTACGAGCAGTACTTC. It yields the protein CASSHGVSYEQYF.

The chain links TRBV24-1 to TRBJ2-1; weak D call: TRBD2 (5 bases). Germline V gene data show CDR1 as KGHDR and CDR2 as SFDVKD. The length of the CDR3 is 15 residues. The germline V and J ends were trimmed by 1 base and 11 bases, with 17 bases remaining between them. CDR3 in DNA: TGTGCCACCAGTGATTTTCTTCTAGCTTTGTATAAGCAGTTCTTC. Protein: CATSDFLLALYKQFF.